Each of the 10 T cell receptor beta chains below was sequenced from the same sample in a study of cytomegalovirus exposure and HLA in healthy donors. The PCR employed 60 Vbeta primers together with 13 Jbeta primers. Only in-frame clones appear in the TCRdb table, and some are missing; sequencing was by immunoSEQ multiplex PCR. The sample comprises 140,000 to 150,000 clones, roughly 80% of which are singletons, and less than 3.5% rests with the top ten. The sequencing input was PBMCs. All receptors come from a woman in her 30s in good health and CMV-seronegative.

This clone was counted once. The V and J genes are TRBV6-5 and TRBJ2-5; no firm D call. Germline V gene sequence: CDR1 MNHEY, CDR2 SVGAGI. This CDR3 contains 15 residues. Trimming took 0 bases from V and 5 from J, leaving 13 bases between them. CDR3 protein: CASSYSSRIWETQYF. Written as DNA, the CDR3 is TGTGCCAGCAGTTACTCGAGTCGTATTTGGGAGACCCAGTACTTC.

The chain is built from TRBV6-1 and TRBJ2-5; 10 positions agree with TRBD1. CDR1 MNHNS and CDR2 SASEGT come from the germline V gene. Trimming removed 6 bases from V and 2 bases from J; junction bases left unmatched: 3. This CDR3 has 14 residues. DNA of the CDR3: TGTGCCAGCAGCGTGGACAGGGGGCAAGAGACCCAGTACTTC. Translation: CASSVDRGQETQYF.

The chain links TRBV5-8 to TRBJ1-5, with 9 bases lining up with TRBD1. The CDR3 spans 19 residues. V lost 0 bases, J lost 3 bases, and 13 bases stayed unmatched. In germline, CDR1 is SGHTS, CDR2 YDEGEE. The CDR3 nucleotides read TGTGCCAGCAGCTTGGTTCTGGACAGGGGATCGCGAATCAATCAGCCCCAGCATTTT. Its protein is CASSLVLDRGSRINQPQHF. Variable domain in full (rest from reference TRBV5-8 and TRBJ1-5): EAGVTQSPTHLIKTRGQQATLRCSPISGHTSVYWYQQALGLGLQFLLWYDEGEERNRGNFPPRFSGRQFPNYSSELNVNALELEDSALYLCASSLVLDRGSRINQPQHFGDGTRLSIL.

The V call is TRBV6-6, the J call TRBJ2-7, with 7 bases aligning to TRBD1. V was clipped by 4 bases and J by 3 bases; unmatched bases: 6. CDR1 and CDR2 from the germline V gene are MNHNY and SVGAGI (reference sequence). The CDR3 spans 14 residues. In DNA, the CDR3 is TGTGCCAGCAGTTCGACAGGGCTGGGCTACGAGCAGTACTTC. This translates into CASSSTGLGYEQYF.

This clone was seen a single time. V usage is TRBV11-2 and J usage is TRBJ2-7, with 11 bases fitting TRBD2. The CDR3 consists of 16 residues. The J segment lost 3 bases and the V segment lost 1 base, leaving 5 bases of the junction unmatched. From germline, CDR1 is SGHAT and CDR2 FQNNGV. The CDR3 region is CASSLVFTSGSYEQYF. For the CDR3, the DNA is TGTGCCAGCAGCTTAGTCTTCACTAGCGGGAGCTACGAGCAGTACTTC.

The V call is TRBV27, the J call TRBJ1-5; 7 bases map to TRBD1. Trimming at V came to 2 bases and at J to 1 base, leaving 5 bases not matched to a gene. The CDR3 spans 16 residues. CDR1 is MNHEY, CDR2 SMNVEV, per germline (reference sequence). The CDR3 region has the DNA TGTGCCAGCAGTTTACGAGGGGGCCGGAGCAATCAGCCCCAGCATTTT. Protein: CASSLRGGRSNQPQHF.

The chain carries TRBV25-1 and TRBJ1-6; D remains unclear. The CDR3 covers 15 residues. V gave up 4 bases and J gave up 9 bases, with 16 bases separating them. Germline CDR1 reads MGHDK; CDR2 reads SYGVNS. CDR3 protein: CASSGDLFGSSPLHF. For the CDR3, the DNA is TGTGCCAGCAGTGGGGATCTTTTCGGGAGTTCACCCCTCCACTTT.

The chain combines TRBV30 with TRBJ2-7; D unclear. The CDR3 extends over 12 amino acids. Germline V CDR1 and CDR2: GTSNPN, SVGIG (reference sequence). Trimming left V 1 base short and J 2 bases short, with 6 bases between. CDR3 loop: CAWSEQAYEQYF. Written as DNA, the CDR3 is TGTGCCTGGAGTGAGCAAGCCTACGAGCAGTACTTC.

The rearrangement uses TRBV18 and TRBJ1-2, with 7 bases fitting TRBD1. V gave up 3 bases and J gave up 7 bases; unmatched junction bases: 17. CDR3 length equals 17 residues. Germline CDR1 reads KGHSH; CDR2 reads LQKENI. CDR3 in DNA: TGTGCCAGCTCACCCGACGGACAGGACAGCTTTAAGGGTGGCTACACCTTC. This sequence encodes CASSPDGQDSFKGGYTF.

The CDR3 DNA follows: TGTGCCAGCTCCTCGACTAGCGGGAACACCGGGGAGCTGTTTTTT. Translating it yields CASSSTSGNTGELFF. The chain links TRBV18 to TRBJ2-2, with 9 positions matching TRBD2. Germline V lookup: CDR1 KGHSH, CDR2 LQKENI. This CDR3 is 15 amino acids long. V was pared by 6 bases and J by 1 base, with 3 bases of the junction left unmatched.